This T cell receptor (beta chain) came from a study of beta chain features in type 1 diabetes (dated by TCRdb to the late 2010s). At the level of the whole study: No differences in mean age, gender distribution, total cell number or subset yield were found between patients and healthy donors. Regulatory and stem cell-like memory subsets were isolated from only 8 patients and roughly 8 healthy donors, whereas naive and central memory subsets came from all 30 or so donors. In the study, TCRB repertoires of sorted circulating CD4+ T cell subsets from recently diagnosed type 1 diabetes patients were compared with those of matched healthy donors. A total of approximately 110,000,000 sorted cells were examined across all samples, and a strong correlation was observed between cell number per subset and RNA yield. The research as a whole found: Because small numbers of individuals were included in the HLA sub-analyses, any influence of HLA type on TCRB rearrangement was left unresolved. Naive, central memory and regulatory TCRB repertoires appeared to be more alike among patients than among healthy donors. Fewer insertions and more nucleotide deletions at VDJ recombination sites were observed in patients with type 1 diabetes, implying thymic rearrangement abnormalities. In all four CD4+ subsets, TCRB CDR3 length was moderately but significantly shorter in type 1 diabetes patients. Because cDNA was sequenced instead of genomic DNA, highly expressing activated cells could be over-represented, though the groups showed no difference in activation or CD3 levels. PCR might favor shorter templates, but patient and control samples were amplified and corrected together, so any skew would affect both groups equally.

To note about this clone: Its antigen is currently not known. No per-base quality is available; no much larger clone lies one base away.

Each donor gave one peripheral blood draw, about 100 mL on average, collected into heparinised tubes. A BD FACSAria II and a panel including CD45RO, CCR7, CD25, CD127, CD95 and CD27 were used to sort naive, central memory, regulatory and stem cell-like memory CD4+ T cells. A purity above 98% was achieved for all sorted populations. Right away, PBMCs were isolated by Lymphoprep density gradient centrifugation and were stained directly, with no culture step. So that batch effects would be minimized, each experiment stained and sorted samples in pairs, pairing one healthy donor with one patient. The entire amount of isolated RNA was reverse transcribed using the High Capacity cDNA Reverse Transcription Kit, so the sequenced TCRB transcripts were expressed ones. Naive, central memory and regulatory T cell samples underwent deep immunoSEQ sequencing, averaging about 3.57 million total reads per sample. After sorted cells were lysed in RLT buffer, RNA was extracted with DNase-treated RNeasy Micro or Mini kits, with the choice depending on cell number. To prevent cross-contamination, every cell subset was processed on its own, while patient and healthy donor samples were processed together. The immunoSEQ multiplex PCR was used to amplify TCRB sequences from cDNA, yielding 87-bp fragments that span the CDR3 region. The amplicons were sequenced using the Illumina HiSeq platform. The authors' analysis ran thus. Synthetic template baselines were used to correct PCR bias computationally, reads within Hamming distance 2 were collapsed, and singletons that could not be merged were discarded. Reads were aligned against IMGT so that V, D and J genes, CDR3 length and insertions or deletions at six rearrangement sites could be assigned. Within each subset, clonotype counts were normalized to sorted cell number, and only after that were true diversity and Gini coefficients computed with the tcR R package. The overlap coefficient, calculated on TCRB nucleotide sequences, was used to measure repertoire sharing. Out-of-frame TCRB sequences from naive cells were analyzed to stand in for the pre-selection repertoire. Entries here come from immuneACCESS through TCRdb and include only in-frame sequences with V and J called. Some clones fail to appear in such tables; in the studies checked, an unresolved V gene covers under half of the shortfall, and the cause of the remainder is unknown. Clone size and V and J calls were adopted from that table, with D and trimming inferred from the DNA. The sample records almost 350,000 clones, roughly a fifth of which are singletons. The ten largest clonotypes hold under 0.055% of the sample.

Sequencing was done on a sample of naive CD4+ T cells from blood. The cell subset or site label of this sample denotes: true naive CD4+ T cells. The sequence came from a woman aged 18-29 years in good health.

The CDR3 region: CASSEGTGAYPYGYTF. The nucleotide sequence is given as TGTGCCAGCAGCGAGGGGACAGGGGCGTACCCCTATGGCTACACCTTC. Recombination joined TRBV9 with TRBJ1-2; the central 10 bases match TRBD1. Trimming removed 3 bases from V and 4 bases from J; the gene matches leave 9 bases unexplained. CDR1 and CDR2 were assigned from the germline V gene as SGDLS and YYNGEE. The CDR3 numbers 16 residues from cysteine through phenylalanine. Only the CDR3 DNA stays, 48 bases, in frame from base 1.